Each of the 7 T cell receptor beta chains below was sequenced from the same sample in a study of blood T cells in healthy people across ages. PCR was performed a second time for about 7 to 11 cycles using a sample-barcoded 5' primer and a J-beta primer mix. Using its own MiXCR run on the 5' RACE reads, TCRdb lists one record per CDR3 protein. The repertoire holds some 730,000 distinct CDR3 sequences, 22% seen once, with around 22% in the top ten. The sequenced material came from blood. These receptors came from a man in his 70s in good health.

This clonotype was recorded many times. The rearrangement uses TRBV7-9 and TRBJ2-6; no clear D gene. The V gene lost 5 bases and the J gene lost 2 bases, with 10 bases spanning the gap. There are 15 residues in the CDR3. Germline values: CDR1 SEHNR, CDR2 FQNEAQ (reference sequence). CDR3 protein: CASSPGLAGANVLTF. In DNA form, the CDR3 reads TGTGCCAGCAGCCCTGGGTTAGCTGGGGCCAACGTCCTGACTTTC.

This clonotype was counted a few times. The CDR3 protein is CASATGTRPQHF. The CDR3 DNA reads as TGTGCCAGCGCAACAGGGACCCGGCCCCAGCATTTT. V usage is TRBV27 and J usage is TRBJ1-5; D is perhaps TRBD1 (6 bases). V was shortened by 8 bases and J by 9 bases, with 14 bases between the two germline ends. The CDR3 length is 12 residues. CDR1 is MNHEY, CDR2 SMNVEV, per germline (reference sequence).

In this sample, this clonotype turned up a few times. The gene calls are TRBV7-2 and TRBJ2-3, with TRBD2 as a possible D gene (6 bases). The V end was cut by 1 base, the J end by 5 bases, with 10 bases between. The CDR3 covers 14 residues. The germline gives CDR1 SGHTA, CDR2 FQGNSA. Written as DNA, the CDR3 is TGTGCCAGCAGCTTAGGGACTACCATAGATACGCAGTATTTT. Amino acid sequence: CASSLGTTIDTQYF.

This clonotype occurred many times. The CDR3 sequence is CASSQEIGGSVTDTQYF. The DNA for the CDR3 is TGCGCCAGCAGCCAAGAAATAGGGGGCAGTGTCACAGATACGCAGTATTTT. The chain is built from TRBV4-1 and TRBJ2-3; TRBD1 matches at 7 bases. This CDR3 contains 17 residues. Trimming cost V 0 bases and J 2 bases; bases outside gene matches: 8. Germline V CDR1 and CDR2: MGHRA, YSYEKL.

The J gene is TRBJ2-3, the V gene TRBV12-3 or TRBV12-4, with TRBD2 identical over 10 bases. J gave up 2 bases and V 6 bases, and 11 bases lay outside the gene matches. The length of the CDR3 is 17 residues. The CDR3 here is CASSEGGLAETTDTQYF. The CDR3, as DNA: TGTGCCAGCAGCGAAGGAGGACTAGCGGAGACCACAGATACGCAGTATTTT.

This clonotype was counted only a few times. This chain uses TRBV3-1 with TRBJ1-2; D gene unclear. V lost 8 bases to trimming and J lost 0 bases, with 13 bases between them. Per germline, CDR1 LGHDT and CDR2 YNNKEL (reference sequence). CDR3 length equals 14 residues. This CDR3 reads CASASSRANYGYTF. The CDR3 DNA reads as TGTGCCAGCGCCTCCTCAAGGGCTAACTATGGCTACACCTTC. The whole variable domain, filled in from reference TRBV3-1 and TRBJ1-2, reads DTAVSQTPKYLVTQMGNDKSIKCEQNLGHDTMYWYKQDSKKFLKIMFSYNNKELIINETVPNRFSPKSPDKAHLNLHINSLELGDSAVYFCASASSRANYGYTFGSGTRLTVV.

This clonotype was seen a few times. The chain links TRBV20-1 to TRBJ2-5, with TRBD2 as a possible D gene (6 bases). There are 12 residues in the CDR3. V lost 3 bases and J lost 3, with 8 bases in between. Germline V gene lookup returns CDR1 DFQATT and CDR2 SNEGSKA (reference sequence). The CDR3 loop is CSASTGEETQYF. The CDR3 nucleotides read TGCAGTGCTAGTACGGGAGAAGAGACCCAGTACTTC.